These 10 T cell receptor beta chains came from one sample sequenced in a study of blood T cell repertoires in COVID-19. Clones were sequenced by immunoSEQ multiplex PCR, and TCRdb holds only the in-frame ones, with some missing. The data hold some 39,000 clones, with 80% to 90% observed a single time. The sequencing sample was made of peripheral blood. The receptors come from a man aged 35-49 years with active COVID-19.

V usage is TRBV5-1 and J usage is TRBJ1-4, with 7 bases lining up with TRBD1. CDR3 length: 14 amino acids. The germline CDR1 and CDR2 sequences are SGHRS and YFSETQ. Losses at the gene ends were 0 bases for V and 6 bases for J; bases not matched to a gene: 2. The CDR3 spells CASSLGGTDEKLFF. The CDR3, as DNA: TGCGCCAGCAGCTTGGGGGGGACAGATGAAAAACTGTTTTTT.

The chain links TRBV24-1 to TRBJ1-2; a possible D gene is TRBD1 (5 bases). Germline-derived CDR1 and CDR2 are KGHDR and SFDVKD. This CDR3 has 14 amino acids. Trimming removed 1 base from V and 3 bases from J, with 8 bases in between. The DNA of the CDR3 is TGTGCCACCAGTGATTTTACCAGGGACTATGGCTACACCTTC. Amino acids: CATSDFTRDYGYTF.

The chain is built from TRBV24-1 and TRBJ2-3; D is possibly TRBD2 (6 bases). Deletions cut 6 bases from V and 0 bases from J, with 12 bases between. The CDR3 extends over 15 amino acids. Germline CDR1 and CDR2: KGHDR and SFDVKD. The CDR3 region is CATSFGRVSTDTQYF. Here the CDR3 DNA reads TGTGCCACCAGTTTCGGGAGAGTTAGCACAGATACGCAGTATTTT.

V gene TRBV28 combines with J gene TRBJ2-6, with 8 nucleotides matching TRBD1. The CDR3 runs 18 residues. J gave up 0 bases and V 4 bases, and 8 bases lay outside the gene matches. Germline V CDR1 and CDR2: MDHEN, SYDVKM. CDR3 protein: CASSSPGGDASGANVLTF. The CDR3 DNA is TGTGCCAGCAGTTCCCCAGGGGGCGATGCCTCTGGGGCCAACGTCCTGACTTTC.

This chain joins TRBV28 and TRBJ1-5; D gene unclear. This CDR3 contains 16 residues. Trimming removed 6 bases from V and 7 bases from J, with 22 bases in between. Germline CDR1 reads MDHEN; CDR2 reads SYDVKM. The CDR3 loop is CASRRSRVQSWQPQHF. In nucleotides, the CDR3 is TGTGCCAGCAGGAGAAGCCGGGTCCAATCGTGGCAGCCCCAGCATTTT.

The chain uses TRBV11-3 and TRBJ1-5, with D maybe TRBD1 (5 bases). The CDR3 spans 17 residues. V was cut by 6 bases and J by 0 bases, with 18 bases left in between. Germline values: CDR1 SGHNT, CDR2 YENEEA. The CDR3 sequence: CASRQDLIYYSNQPQHF. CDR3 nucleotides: TGTGCCAGCAGACAGGACCTAATTTACTATAGCAATCAGCCCCAGCATTTT. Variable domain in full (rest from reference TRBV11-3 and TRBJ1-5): EAGVVQSPRYKIIEKKQPVAFWCNPISGHNTLYWYLQNLGQGPELLIRYENEEAVDDSQLPKDRFSAERLKGVDSTLKIQPAELGDSAVYLCASRQDLIYYSNQPQHFGDGTRLSIL.

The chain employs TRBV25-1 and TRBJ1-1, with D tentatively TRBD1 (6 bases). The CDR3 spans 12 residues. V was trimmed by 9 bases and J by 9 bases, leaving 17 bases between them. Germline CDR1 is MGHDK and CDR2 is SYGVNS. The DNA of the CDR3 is TGTGCCAGTCAACAGGGAGGGCTTAAAGCTTTCTTT. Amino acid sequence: CASQQGGLKAFF.

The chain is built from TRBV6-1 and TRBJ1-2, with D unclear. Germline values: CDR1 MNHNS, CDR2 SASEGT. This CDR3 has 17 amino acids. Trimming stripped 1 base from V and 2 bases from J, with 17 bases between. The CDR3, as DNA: TGTGCCAGCAGTGAAGGGTTCAGCGCCATAGCCAACTATGGCTACACCTTC. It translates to CASSEGFSAIANYGYTF.

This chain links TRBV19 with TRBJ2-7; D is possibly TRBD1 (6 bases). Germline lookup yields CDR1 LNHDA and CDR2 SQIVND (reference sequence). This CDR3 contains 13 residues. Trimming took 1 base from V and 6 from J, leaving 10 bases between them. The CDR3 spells CASSIGTATEQYF. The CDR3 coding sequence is TGTGCCAGTAGTATAGGGACAGCCACCGAGCAGTACTTC.

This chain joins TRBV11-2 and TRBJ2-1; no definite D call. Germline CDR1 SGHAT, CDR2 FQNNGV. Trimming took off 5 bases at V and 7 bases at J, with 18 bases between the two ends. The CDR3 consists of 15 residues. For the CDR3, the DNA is TGTGCCAGCAGCCTGGGTCTAGAAGAGAGGAATGAGCAGTTCTTC. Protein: CASSLGLEERNEQFF.